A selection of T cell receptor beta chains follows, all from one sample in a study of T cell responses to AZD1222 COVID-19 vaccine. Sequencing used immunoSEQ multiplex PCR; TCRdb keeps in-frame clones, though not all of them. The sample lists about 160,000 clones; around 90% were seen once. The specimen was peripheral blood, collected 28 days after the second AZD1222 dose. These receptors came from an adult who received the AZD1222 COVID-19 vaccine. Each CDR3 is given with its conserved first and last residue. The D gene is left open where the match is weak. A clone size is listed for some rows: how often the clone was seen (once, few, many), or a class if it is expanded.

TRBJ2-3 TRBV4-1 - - CASSQDRGTQGVTQYF TGCGCCAGCAGCCAAGACCGTGGGACTCAAGGTGTTACGCAGTATTTT
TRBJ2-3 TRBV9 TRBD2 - CASSVGAGGNSGTDTQYF TGTGCCAGCAGCGTAGGCGCGGGAGGTAATTCGGGCACAGATACGCAGTATTTT
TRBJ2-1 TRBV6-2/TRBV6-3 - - CASSYLGGGAIYNEQFF TGTGCCAGCAGTTACCTAGGGGGAGGCGCTATCTACAATGAGCAGTTCTTC
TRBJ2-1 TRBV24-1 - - CATSDSGDRPYNEQFF TGTGCCACCAGTGATTCTGGTGACAGGCCCTACAATGAGCAGTTCTTC
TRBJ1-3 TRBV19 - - CASRPPGAVLTGNTIYF TGTGCCAGTAGGCCCCCGGGCGCTGTCCTGACTGGAAACACCATATATTTT
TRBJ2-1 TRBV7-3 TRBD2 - CASSLRLAYKGEQFF TGTGCCAGCAGCTTAAGACTAGCCTACAAGGGTGAGCAGTTCTTC
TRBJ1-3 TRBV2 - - CASQRTLGGNTIYF TGTGCCAGCCAACGGACCCTGGGAGGAAACACCATATATTTT
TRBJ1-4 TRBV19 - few CASKQPATNEKLFF TGTGCCAGTAAGCAGCCCGCAACTAATGAAAAACTGTTTTTT
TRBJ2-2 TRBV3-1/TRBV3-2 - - CASASHTGELFF TGTGCCAGCGCATCCCACACCGGGGAGCTGTTTTTT
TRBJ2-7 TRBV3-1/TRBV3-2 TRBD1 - CASSNDRGEQYF TGTGCCAGCAGCAACGACAGGGGTGAGCAGTACTTC
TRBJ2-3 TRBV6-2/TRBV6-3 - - CASSYPQAQAYTDTQYF TGTGCCAGCAGTTACCCCCAAGCACAGGCTTATACAGATACGCAGTATTTT
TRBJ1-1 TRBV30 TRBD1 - CAWRTGMNTEAFF TGTGCCTGGAGGACAGGGATGAACACTGAAGCTTTCTTT
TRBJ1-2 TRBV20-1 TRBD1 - CSPGQGRGYTF TGCAGTCCCGGACAGGGTCGAGGCTACACCTTC
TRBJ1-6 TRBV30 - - CAGKALGQPYNSPLHF TGTGCCGGGAAAGCCCTTGGACAGCCGTATAATTCACCCCTCCACTTT
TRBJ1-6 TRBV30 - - CAWSVGVDSPLHF TGTGCCTGGAGTGTAGGCGTGGACTCACCCCTCCACTTT
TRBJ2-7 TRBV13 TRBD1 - CASSLWGQGTYEQYF TGTGCCAGCAGCTTATGGGGACAGGGCACCTACGAGCAGTACTTC
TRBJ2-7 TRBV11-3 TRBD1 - CASSTDGTVTYEQYF TGTGCCAGCAGCACCGACGGGACAGTGACCTACGAGCAGTACTTC
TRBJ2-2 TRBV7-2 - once CASSSGLLGDGELFF TGTGCCAGCAGCTCGGGGCTCCTTGGGGACGGGGAGCTGTTTTTT
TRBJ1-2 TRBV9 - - CASSVAPLLSGDKNYGYTF TGTGCCAGCAGCGTAGCTCCCCTCTTATCAGGGGACAAAAACTATGGCTACACCTTC
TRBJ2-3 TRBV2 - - CASSGGGSTSTDTQYF TGTGCCAGCAGTGGAGGCGGGTCAACTAGCACAGATACGCAGTATTTT
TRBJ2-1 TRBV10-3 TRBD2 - CAISESLAGGEGEQFF TGTGCCATCAGTGAGTCGCTAGCGGGGGGAGAAGGTGAGCAGTTCTTC
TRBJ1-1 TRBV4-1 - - CASSRTNGRGGNMNTEAFF TGCGCCAGCAGCCGAACAAACGGGCGAGGGGGTAACATGAACACTGAAGCTTTCTTT
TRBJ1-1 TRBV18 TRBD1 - CASSLSGQGNTEAFF TGTGCCAGCTCACTCTCGGGACAGGGGAACACTGAAGCTTTCTTT
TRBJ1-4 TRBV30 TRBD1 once CAWSPQGAPEKLFF TGTGCCTGGAGCCCACAGGGGGCGCCTGAAAAACTGTTTTTT
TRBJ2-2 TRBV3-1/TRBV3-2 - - CASSPAESSGELFF TGTGCCAGCAGCCCCGCCGAGAGTAGCGGGGAGCTGTTTTTT
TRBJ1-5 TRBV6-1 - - CASSELGQYNQPQHF TGTGCCAGCAGTGAATTAGGGCAGTACAATCAGCCCCAGCATTTT
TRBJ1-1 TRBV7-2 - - CASKVVGTQLEAFF TGTGCCAGCAAGGTTGTAGGGACCCAGCTTGAAGCTTTCTTT
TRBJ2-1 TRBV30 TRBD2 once CAWSRGLEGNEQFF TGTGCCTGGAGTCGGGGACTAGAAGGCAATGAGCAGTTCTTC
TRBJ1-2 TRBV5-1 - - CASSSPQGRTSVNYGYTF TGCGCCAGCAGCTCCCCCCAGGGACGGACTAGCGTGAACTATGGCTACACCTTC
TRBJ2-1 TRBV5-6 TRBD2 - CASISSGRTVEQFF TGTGCCAGCATCTCTAGCGGGAGAACGGTTGAGCAGTTCTTC
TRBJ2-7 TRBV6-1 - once CASSEEAGTTQYF TGTGCCAGCAGTGAAGAGGCAGGGACGACGCAGTACTTC
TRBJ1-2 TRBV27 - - CASSSQAGWKGYTF TGTGCCAGCAGTTCCCAGGCCGGCTGGAAGGGCTACACCTTC
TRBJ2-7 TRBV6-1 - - CASSEAWGTYEQYF TGTGCCAGCAGTGAAGCATGGGGGACTTACGAGCAGTACTTC
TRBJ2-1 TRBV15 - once CATSRDVGNEQFF TGTGCCACCAGCAGAGATGTGGGAAATGAGCAGTTCTTC
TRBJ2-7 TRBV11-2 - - CASSSRTSYEQYF TGTGCCAGCAGCTCCCGGACTTCCTACGAGCAGTACTTC
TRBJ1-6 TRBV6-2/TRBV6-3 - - CASSPLVGGYNSPLHF TGTGCCAGCAGTCCCCTTGTCGGCGGGTATAATTCACCCCTCCACTTT